A single sample gave rise to the 7 T cell receptor beta chains below, sequenced in a study of T cells in Graves' hyperthyroidism and ophthalmopathy. Template material for amplifying TCR beta CDR3 regions consisted of RNA transcripts. HTBI primers drove first-round RT-PCR of the TCR CDR3. TCRdb reanalysed the multiplex PCR reads using MiXCR and keeps one entry per CDR3 protein. The sample records around 380,000 distinct CDR3 sequences, approximately 15% being singletons. Sequencing input: blood. All receptors derive from a man aged 30-40 years with Graves' hyperthyroidism that later progressed to Graves' ophthalmopathy.

This clonotype occurred a few times. This chain connects TRBV7-2 to TRBJ2-7; TRBD2 is a possible D gene (7 bases). V lost 3 bases to trimming and J lost 3 bases, with 18 bases between them. The CDR3 covers 16 residues. Germline V gene data show CDR1 as SGHTA and CDR2 as FQGNSA. The CDR3 here is CASSLRGGGGYYEQYF. Written as DNA, the CDR3 is TGTGCCAGCAGCTTGCGTGGAGGGGGGGGCTACTACGAGCAGTACTTC.

The chain links TRBV25-1 to TRBJ1-1; TRBD1 matches at 8 bases. V was clipped by 7 bases and J by 5 bases; unmatched bases: 3. Germline CDR1 and CDR2: MGHDK and SYGVNS. The CDR3 extends over 12 amino acids. The CDR3 loop reads CASKDRETEAFF. In nucleotides, the CDR3 is TGTGCCAGCAAGGACAGGGAAACTGAAGCTTTCTTT.

This clonotype was seen more than once but under ten times. The chain combines TRBV6-9 with TRBJ1-1; D is unresolved. The CDR3 loop spans 15 amino acids. With 1 base removed from V and 0 bases from J, the gap between germline ends came to 9 bases. CDR1 MNHGY and CDR2 SVAAGI come from the germline V gene. The CDR3 region is CASSYYREMNTEAFF. The CDR3 DNA sequence: TGTGCCAGCAGTTATTATAGGGAAATGAACACTGAAGCTTTCTTT.

The sample holds many counts of this clonotype. V usage is TRBV30 and J usage is TRBJ2-7, with a possible D match to TRBD1 (5 bases). From germline, CDR1 is GTSNPN and CDR2 SVGIG (reference sequence). The CDR3 extends over 12 amino acids. The V and J ends lost 0 bases and 6 bases respectively, with 9 bases between them. This CDR3 is CAWSVLQGEQYF. The CDR3 bases are TGTGCCTGGAGTGTACTTCAGGGCGAGCAGTACTTC.

The chain has TRBV6-1 and TRBJ2-3; TRBD2 matches 8 bases. This CDR3 has 16 residues. The V gene's germline CDR1 is MNHNS and CDR2 SASEGT. The V and J ends lost 5 bases and 1 base, in that order; junction bases with no gene match: 8. As DNA, the CDR3 is TGTGCCAGCAGTTCCTATAGCGGGACTCGCACAGATACGCAGTATTTT. Protein product: CASSSYSGTRTDTQYF.

This clonotype was picked up many times. This chain joins TRBV30 and TRBJ2-5, with TRBD2 matching 16 bases. CDR3 size: 16 residues. V trimming: 5 bases; J trimming: 2 bases; junction bases outside the gene matches: 5. Germline CDR1 is GTSNPN and CDR2 is SVGIG (reference sequence). The DNA of the CDR3 is TGTGCCTGGGCTAAGGGACTAGCGGGGGGGCAAGAGACCCAGTACTTC. Its translation is CAWAKGLAGGQETQYF.

The chain joins TRBV10-3 to TRBJ2-3; 9 bases are shared with TRBD2. CDR3 length: 16 residues. Germline V gives CDR1 ENHRY, CDR2 SYGVKD. Trimming took 6 bases from V and 2 from J; bases not matched to a gene: 9. CDR3 region: CAIRIALAGITDTQYF. The CDR3 DNA reads as TGTGCCATCAGAATAGCCCTAGCGGGAATCACAGATACGCAGTATTTT.